This entry lists 32 T cell receptor beta chains sequenced from one sample in a study of cytomegalovirus exposure and HLA in healthy donors. In the PCR, 60 Vbeta and 13 Jbeta primers were used. TCRdb keeps only in-frame clones here, not all; method: immunoSEQ multiplex PCR. The table lists some 150,000 clones, about four fifths of them singletons. The specimen sequenced was PBMCs. The receptors were gathered from a man aged 40-49 years in good health and CMV-seropositive.

This chain uses TRBV5-1 with TRBJ1-1; unclear D gene. The CDR3 spans 14 residues. The V and J ends lost 0 bases and 2 bases respectively, with 8 bases between them. The germline V gene encodes CDR1 SGHRS and CDR2 YFSETQ. The CDR3 loop is CASSLGRPNTEAFF. The CDR3, as DNA: TGCGCCAGCAGCTTGGGCAGGCCAAACACTGAAGCTTTCTTT. Looking up the rest from reference TRBV5-1 and TRBJ1-1 gives the full variable domain: KAGVTQTPRYLIKTRGQQVTLSCSPISGHRSVSWYQQTPGQGLQFLFEYFSETQRNKGNFPGRFSGRQFSNSRSEMNVSTLELGDSALYLCASSLGRPNTEAFFGQGTRLTVV.

This chain joins TRBV10-3 and TRBJ1-1; D is perhaps TRBD1 (5 bases). Germline V gene sequence: CDR1 ENHRY, CDR2 SYGVKD. The germline V and J ends were trimmed by 5 bases and 2 bases, with 12 bases remaining between them. The CDR3 runs to 14 residues. CDR3 DNA sequence: TGTGCCATCAGTACCATGCAGGGAAACACTGAAGCTTTCTTT. Amino acid sequence: CAISTMQGNTEAFF.

V is TRBV9 and J is TRBJ1-1; 7 positions agree with TRBD1. This CDR3 region has 15 residues. The junction had 11 bases not matched to a gene; V was cut back by 4 bases and J by 5 bases. The germline CDR1 and CDR2 sequences are SGDLS and YYNGEE. The CDR3 region has the DNA TGTGCCAGCAGCTTAGGTGGGGGACAGAGGACTGAAGCTTTCTTT. This translates into CASSLGGGQRTEAFF.

This chain uses TRBV5-1 with TRBJ2-1; 8 bases map to TRBD2. The trim removed 0 bases at V and 4 bases at J, leaving 3 bases unmatched. The CDR3 contains 15 residues. CDR1 SGHRS and CDR2 YFSETQ come from the germline V gene. The CDR3 reads CASSLGSGDYNEQFF. The CDR3 bases are TGCGCCAGCAGCTTGGGTAGCGGGGATTACAATGAGCAGTTCTTC.

This clone came up once. The rearrangement joins TRBV6-1 to TRBJ1-5, with TRBD1 matching 8 bases. The CDR3 sequence is 14 residues long. Trimming cost V 2 bases and J 3 bases; bases outside gene matches: 0. The V gene's germline CDR1 is MNHNS and CDR2 SASEGT. CDR3 sequence (DNA): TGTGCCAGCAGTGAACAGGGGGCCAATCAGCCCCAGCATTTT. This gives the protein CASSEQGANQPQHF.

V is TRBV10-1 and J is TRBJ2-1, with 12 nucleotides matching TRBD1. The germline V gene encodes CDR1 WNHNN and CDR2 SYGVQD (reference sequence). The CDR3 covers 14 residues. With V trimmed by 6 bases and J by 9 bases, 6 bases remained unmatched. This CDR3 reads CASSGTGGTGEQFF. The CDR3 DNA is TGCGCCAGCAGCGGGACAGGGGGCACAGGTGAGCAGTTCTTC.

Details on this clone: A read error may account for a junction end that differs from germline. CDR3 DNA: TGTGCCACCAGTGGGGCAGGGGGCAATCAGCCCCAGCATTTT. Translated: CATSGAGGNQPQHF. The J gene is TRBJ1-5, the V gene TRBV27, with TRBD1 as a possible D gene (6 bases). The V gene's germline CDR1 is MNHEY and CDR2 SMNVEV (reference sequence). The CDR3 is made up of 14 amino acids.

The V call is TRBV2, the J call TRBJ2-3; D unresolved. Germline loops: CDR1 SNHLY, CDR2 FYNNEI. This CDR3 region has 16 residues. The V end was cut by 4 bases, the J end by 6 bases, with 20 bases between. CDR3: CASSAHDSSWMDTQYF. The CDR3 DNA sequence: TGTGCCAGCAGTGCTCACGATAGCTCGTGGATGGATACGCAGTATTTT. The complete variable domain, with remaining parts taken from reference TRBV2 and TRBJ2-3, reads EPEVTQTPSHQVTQMGQEVILRCVPISNHLYFYWYRQILGQKVEFLVSFYNNEISEKSEIFDDQFSVERPDGSNFTLKIRSTKLEDSAMYFCASSAHDSSWMDTQYFGPGTRLTVL.

This clone was observed a single time. The V and J genes are TRBV30 and TRBJ1-1; possibly TRBD1 for D (6 bases). The CDR3 sequence is 13 residues long. Trimming took 0 bases from V and 6 from J, leaving 11 bases between them. Germline-derived CDR1 and CDR2 are GTSNPN and SVGIG (reference sequence). CDR3 bases: TGTGCCTGGAGTGTAACAGGGAGGGCTGAAGCTTTCTTT. Translating gives CAWSVTGRAEAFF. The complete variable domain, with remaining parts taken from reference TRBV30 and TRBJ1-1, reads SQTIHQWPATLVQPVGSPLSLECTVEGTSNPNLYWYRQAAGRGLQLLFYSVGIGQISSEVPQNLSASRPQDRQFILSSKKLLLSDSGFYLCAWSVTGRAEAFFGQGTRLTVV.

The rearrangement joins TRBV29-1 to TRBJ1-3; D remains unclear. The V end lost 5 bases, the J end lost 0 bases, and 8 bases lay between the germline ends. The CDR3 totals 13 residues. In germline, CDR1 is SQVTM, CDR2 ANQGSEA. CDR3 sequence: CSVFGLSGNTIYF. CDR3 coding DNA: TGCAGCGTTTTTGGGCTCTCTGGAAACACCATATATTTT. The variable domain in full, with the rest retrieved from reference TRBV29-1 and TRBJ1-3, is SAVISQKPSRDICQRGTSLTIQCQVDSQVTMMFWYRQQPGQSLTLIATANQGSEATYESGFVIDKFPISRPNLTFSTLTVSNMSPEDSSIYLCSVFGLSGNTIYFGEGSWLTVV.

This chain uses TRBV4-3 with TRBJ2-3; 12 bases are a match to TRBD2. The germline gives CDR1 LGHNA, CDR2 YSLEER. V lost 4 bases, J lost 2 bases, and 10 bases stayed unmatched. The CDR3 runs to 18 residues. CDR3 protein: CASSPLLAGGIFTDTQYF. In nucleotides, the CDR3 is TGCGCCAGCAGCCCATTACTAGCGGGGGGCATCTTCACAGATACGCAGTATTTT.

The chain has TRBV10-3 and TRBJ2-7; 7 bases are shared with TRBD1. J gave up 3 bases and V 3 bases, and 5 bases lay outside the gene matches. CDR1 and CDR2 from the germline V gene are ENHRY and SYGVKD. The CDR3 length is 14 residues. The CDR3 reads CAISEGGLIYEQYF. The CDR3 region has the DNA TGTGCCATCAGTGAAGGGGGCCTGATCTACGAGCAGTACTTC.

This chain links TRBV7-2 with TRBJ2-2; no clear D gene. There are 13 residues in the CDR3. The germline V and J ends were trimmed by 3 bases and 1 base, with 3 bases remaining between them. CDR1 is SGHTA, CDR2 FQGNSA, per germline. The CDR3 sequence is CASSFLNTGELFF. DNA for the CDR3: TGTGCCAGCAGCTTCCTGAACACCGGGGAGCTGTTTTTT.

The chain uses TRBV13 and TRBJ2-5, with TRBD1 identical over 8 bases. Germline V gives CDR1 PRHDT, CDR2 FYEKMQ (reference sequence). The CDR3 sequence is 15 residues long. Unmatched junction bases numbered 8, after V lost 4 bases and J lost 4 bases. CDR3 nucleotide sequence: TGTGCCAGCAGCTCGCGGACAGGGTCCGTAGAGACCCAGTACTTC. Protein sequence: CASSSRTGSVETQYF.

The rearrangement links TRBV14 to TRBJ2-7; 8 nucleotides align to TRBD2. Germline V gene data show CDR1 as SGHDN and CDR2 as FVKESK. The CDR3 length is 16 residues. The ends lost 5 bases at V and 4 bases at J; junction bases unmatched: 13. DNA of the CDR3: TGTGCCAGCAGCATCCACCGAGGGAGCGGGAGATACGAGCAGTACTTC. Its protein product is CASSIHRGSGRYEQYF.

The V and J genes are TRBV5-1 and TRBJ2-3; possibly TRBD2 for D (6 bases). CDR3 length: 14 amino acids. V was cut by 5 bases and J by 2 bases, with 12 bases left in between. Germline V gene data show CDR1 as SGHRS and CDR2 as YFSETQ. CDR3 nucleotides: TGCGCCAGCAGATATAGCGGATTCACAGATACGCAGTATTTT. Translation gives CASRYSGFTDTQYF.

This chain joins TRBV5-1 and TRBJ2-3, with TRBD2 matching 8 bases. The CDR3 totals 15 residues. Trimming cost V 4 bases and J 2 bases; bases outside gene matches: 6. Germline lookup yields CDR1 SGHRS and CDR2 YFSETQ. As DNA, the CDR3 is TGCGCCAGCAGCCCGGGCGGGGGGTCCACAGATACGCAGTATTTT. Protein sequence: CASSPGGGSTDTQYF.

The chain recombines TRBV5-1 with TRBJ2-1; 9 positions match TRBD2. Germline loops: CDR1 SGHRS, CDR2 YFSETQ. Trimming removed 3 bases from V and 6 bases from J; junction bases left unmatched: 7. The CDR3 consists of 15 residues. CDR3 protein: CASSSYSGSGNEQFF. In nucleotides, the CDR3 is TGCGCCAGCAGCTCATATAGCGGGAGCGGCAATGAGCAGTTCTTC.

The V and J genes are TRBV6-1 and TRBJ1-2; D might be TRBD1 (6 bases). Germline V lookup: CDR1 MNHNS, CDR2 SASEGT. The ends were cut back, 6 bases at V and 8 bases at J, with 16 bases in the middle. This CDR3 is built from 13 residues. For the CDR3, the DNA is TGTGCCAGCAGCGGAGACAGGACGGGGGGCTACACCTTC. Translation: CASSGDRTGGYTF.

V and J are TRBV7-9 and TRBJ2-3; D is uncertain. Trimming left V 2 bases short and J 4 bases short, with 4 bases between. CDR1 and CDR2 (germline): SEHNR, FQNEAQ (reference sequence). The CDR3 covers 12 residues. CDR3 region: CASSLSADTQYF. The CDR3 bases are TGTGCCAGCAGCTTATCTGCAGATACGCAGTATTTT.

This chain uses TRBV9 with TRBJ2-3; 7 nucleotides line up with TRBD2. The length of the CDR3 is 18 residues. From germline, CDR1 is SGDLS and CDR2 YYNGEE. Trimming cost V 4 bases and J 4 bases; bases outside gene matches: 18. The CDR3 protein is CASSKTGSSREWADTQYF. The CDR3 DNA reads as TGTGCCAGCAGCAAGACCGGTAGCTCGCGGGAGTGGGCAGATACGCAGTATTTT.

The chain carries TRBV10-3 and TRBJ1-2, with 8 nucleotides matching TRBD1. The CDR3 is 14 amino acids. CDR1 is ENHRY and CDR2 is SYGVKD in the germline V gene. Unmatched junction bases numbered 10, after V lost 7 bases and J lost 6 bases. CDR3: CAIKGQADFDGYTF. The CDR3 DNA is TGTGCCATCAAGGGACAGGCGGATTTTGATGGCTACACCTTC.

This chain joins TRBV20-1 and TRBJ2-1; D is perhaps TRBD1 (6 bases). Between the trimmed V and J ends, which lost 6 bases and 13 bases, there was a span of 16 bases. Germline lookup yields CDR1 DFQATT and CDR2 SNEGSKA (reference sequence). This CDR3 is built from 11 residues. The CDR3 region is CSANSGVGQFF. The CDR3 region has the DNA TGCAGTGCAAATTCAGGGGTGGGTCAGTTCTTC.

This clone was found a few times. This chain uses TRBV7-7 with TRBJ2-5; TRBD1 aligns across 10 bases. Trimming cost V 5 bases and J 2 bases; bases outside gene matches: 11. The germline V gene has CDR1 SSHAT and CDR2 FNYEAQ (reference sequence). The CDR3 totals 17 residues. As DNA, the CDR3 is TGTGCCAGCAGCCGGGGGAAGGGGGACAGGGGTCAAGAGACCCAGTACTTC. Its protein product is CASSRGKGDRGQETQYF.

V and J are TRBV9 and TRBJ1-1, with D possibly being TRBD1 (5 bases). Per germline, CDR1 SGDLS and CDR2 YYNGEE. The CDR3 sequence is 15 residues long. V was shortened by 0 bases and J by 1 base, with 10 bases between the two germline ends. The CDR3 spells CASSVGGEPNTEAFF. For the CDR3, the DNA is TGTGCCAGCAGCGTAGGGGGCGAGCCGAACACTGAAGCTTTCTTT. Supplemented by reference TRBV9 and TRBJ1-1, the full variable domain reads DSGVTQTPKHLITATGQRVTLRCSPRSGDLSVYWYQQSLDQGLQFLIQYYNGEERAKGNILERFSAQQFPDLHSELNLSSLELGDSALYFCASSVGGEPNTEAFFGQGTRLTVV.

This clone was seen many times. The rearrangement uses TRBV4-3 and TRBJ2-6; D may be TRBD2 (6 bases). This CDR3 is 19 amino acids long. Trimming stripped 6 bases from V and 0 bases from J, with 21 bases between. Germline CDR1 and CDR2: LGHNA and YSLEER. CDR3 nucleotide sequence: TGCGCCAGCAGGAACGCATGGAGGGAAGAGAGCTCTGGGGCCAACGTCCTGACTTTC. Amino acids: CASRNAWREESSGANVLTF.

This chain uses TRBV12-5 with TRBJ1-2, with D perhaps TRBD1 (6 bases). V shed 1 base and J shed 4 bases, with 19 bases lying between them. Germline V gene lookup returns CDR1 LGHNT and CDR2 FRNRAP. CDR3 length: 17 amino acids. CDR3 DNA: TGTGCTAGTGGTTTGGGGCAGGAACAGGGCGCCTCCTATGGCTACACCTTC. It specifies CASGLGQEQGASYGYTF.

V is TRBV9 and J is TRBJ2-3, with 16 bases lining up with TRBD2. Germline V CDR1 and CDR2: SGDLS, YYNGEE. V lost 4 bases and J lost 5; bases outside the gene matches: 10. The length of the CDR3 is 18 residues. This CDR3 reads CASSPPGTSGGARDTQYF. CDR3 in DNA: TGTGCCAGCAGCCCCCCGGGGACTAGCGGGGGGGCGAGAGATACGCAGTATTTT.

The chain recombines TRBV30 with TRBJ2-7, with 8 nucleotides matching TRBD1. Trimming at V came to 5 bases and at J to 5 bases, leaving 11 bases not matched to a gene. Germline CDR1 is GTSNPN and CDR2 is SVGIG (reference sequence). The CDR3 sequence is 14 residues long. CDR3 bases: TGTGCCTGGGGCCGACAGGGGCCCTATGACGAGCAGTACTTC. Amino acid sequence: CAWGRQGPYDEQYF.

This clone came up once. The chain is built from TRBV7-9 and TRBJ1-2; D is undetermined. The CDR3 contains 10 residues. V was cut by 5 bases and J by 8 bases, with 6 bases left in between. Germline CDR1 and CDR2: SEHNR and FQNEAQ (reference sequence). The CDR3 is CASSPQGYTF. DNA of the CDR3: TGTGCCAGCAGCCCACAGGGCTACACCTTC.

The chain has TRBV6-6 and TRBJ2-7, with TRBD2 as a possible D gene (5 bases). The CDR3 length is 14 residues. In germline, CDR1 is MNHNY, CDR2 SVGAGI (reference sequence). The V gene lost 2 bases and the J gene lost 4 bases, with 12 bases spanning the gap. This chain's CDR3 is CASSYGGRAYEQYF. CDR3 DNA: TGTGCCAGCAGTTACGGAGGAAGAGCTTACGAGCAGTACTTC.

The chain carries TRBV7-9 and TRBJ2-5, with 11 positions matching TRBD2. Germline CDR1 and CDR2: SEHNR and FQNEAQ (reference sequence). The CDR3 has 14 residues. The V segment lost 3 bases and the J segment 3 bases; nucleotides outside the gene matches: 0. The CDR3 coding sequence is TGTGCCAGCAGCTTGACTAGCGGGGAAGAGACCCAGTACTTC. This codes for CASSLTSGEETQYF.